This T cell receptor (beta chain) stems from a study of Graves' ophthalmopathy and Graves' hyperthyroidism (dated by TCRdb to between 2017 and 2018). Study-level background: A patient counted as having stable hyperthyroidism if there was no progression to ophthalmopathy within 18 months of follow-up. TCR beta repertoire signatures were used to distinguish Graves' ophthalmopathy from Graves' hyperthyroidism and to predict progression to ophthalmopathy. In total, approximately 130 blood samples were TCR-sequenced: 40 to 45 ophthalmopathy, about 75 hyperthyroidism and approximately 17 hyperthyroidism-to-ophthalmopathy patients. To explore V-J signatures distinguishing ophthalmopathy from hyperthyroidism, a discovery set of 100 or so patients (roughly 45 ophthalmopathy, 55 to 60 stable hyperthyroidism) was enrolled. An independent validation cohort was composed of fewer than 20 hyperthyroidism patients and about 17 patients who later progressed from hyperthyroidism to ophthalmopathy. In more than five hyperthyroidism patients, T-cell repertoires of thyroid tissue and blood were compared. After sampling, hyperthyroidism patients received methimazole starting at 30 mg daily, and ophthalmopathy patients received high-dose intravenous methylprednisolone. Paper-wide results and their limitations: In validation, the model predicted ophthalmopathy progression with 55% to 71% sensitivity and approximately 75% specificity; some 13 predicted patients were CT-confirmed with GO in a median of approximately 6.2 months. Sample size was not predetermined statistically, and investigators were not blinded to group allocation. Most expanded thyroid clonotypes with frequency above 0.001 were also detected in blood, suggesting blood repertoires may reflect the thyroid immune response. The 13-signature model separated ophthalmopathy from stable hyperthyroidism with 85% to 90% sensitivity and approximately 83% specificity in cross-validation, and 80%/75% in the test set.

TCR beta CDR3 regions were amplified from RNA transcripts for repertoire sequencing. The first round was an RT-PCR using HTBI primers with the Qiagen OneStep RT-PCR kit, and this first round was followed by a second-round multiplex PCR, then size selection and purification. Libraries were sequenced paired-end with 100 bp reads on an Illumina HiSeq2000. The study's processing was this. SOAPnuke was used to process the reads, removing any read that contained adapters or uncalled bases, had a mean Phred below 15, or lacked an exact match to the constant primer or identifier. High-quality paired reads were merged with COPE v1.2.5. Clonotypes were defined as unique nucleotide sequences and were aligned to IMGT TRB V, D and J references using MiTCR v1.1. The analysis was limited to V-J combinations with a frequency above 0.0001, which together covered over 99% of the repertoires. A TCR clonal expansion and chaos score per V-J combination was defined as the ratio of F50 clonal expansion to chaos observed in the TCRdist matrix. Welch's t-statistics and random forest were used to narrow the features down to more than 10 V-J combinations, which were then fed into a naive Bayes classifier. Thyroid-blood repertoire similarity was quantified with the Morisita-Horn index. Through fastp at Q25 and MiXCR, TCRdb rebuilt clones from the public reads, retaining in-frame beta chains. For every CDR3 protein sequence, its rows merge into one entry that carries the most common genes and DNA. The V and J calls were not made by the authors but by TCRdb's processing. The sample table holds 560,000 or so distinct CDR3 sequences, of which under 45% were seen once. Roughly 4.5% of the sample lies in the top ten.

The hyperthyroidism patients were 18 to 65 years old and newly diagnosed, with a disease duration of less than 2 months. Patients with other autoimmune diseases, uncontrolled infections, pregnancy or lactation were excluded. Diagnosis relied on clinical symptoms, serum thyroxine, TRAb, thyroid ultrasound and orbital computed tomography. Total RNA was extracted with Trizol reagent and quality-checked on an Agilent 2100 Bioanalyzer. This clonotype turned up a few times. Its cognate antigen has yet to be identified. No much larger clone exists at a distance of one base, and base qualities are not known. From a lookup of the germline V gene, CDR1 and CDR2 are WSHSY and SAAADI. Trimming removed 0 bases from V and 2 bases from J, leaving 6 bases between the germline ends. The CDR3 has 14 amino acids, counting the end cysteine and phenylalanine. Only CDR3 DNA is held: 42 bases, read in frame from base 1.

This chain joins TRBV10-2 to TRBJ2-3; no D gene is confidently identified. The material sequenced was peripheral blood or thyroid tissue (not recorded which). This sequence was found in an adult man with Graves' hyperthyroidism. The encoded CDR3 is CASSESHTTDTQYF. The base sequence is TGCGCCAGCAGTGAGTCCCACACCACAGATACGCAGTATTTT.